This T cell receptor beta chain comes out of a study of cytomegalovirus exposure and HLA in healthy donors. The wider study: A preliminary data release comprised around 90 million unique TCRs obtained from HLA-typed donors.

The CDR3 has 15 amino acids. J was trimmed by 1 base and V by 5 bases; bases with no gene match: 8. CDR1 is MDHEN, CDR2 SYDVKM, per germline. Amplification used 60 Vbeta primers and 13 Jbeta primers. Libraries were prepared by immunoSEQ multiplex PCR; TCRdb keeps only in-frame clonotypes and omits some of them. Of about 85,000 clones in the sample, roughly 80% were seen once. For this clone: The antigen remains undetermined.

Study-wide results and caveats: Indistinguishable V segments such as TRBV6-2 and TRBV6-3 were excluded.

The source material was PBMCs. The receptor's source is a boy aged 10-17 years in good health and CMV-seronegative. J is TRBJ2-7 and V is TRBV28, with 7 bases fitting TRBD1. The CDR3 coding sequence is TGTGCCAGCAGTGCATTTAGGACAGGATCCTACGAGCAGTACTTC. It is translated as CASSAFRTGSYEQYF.